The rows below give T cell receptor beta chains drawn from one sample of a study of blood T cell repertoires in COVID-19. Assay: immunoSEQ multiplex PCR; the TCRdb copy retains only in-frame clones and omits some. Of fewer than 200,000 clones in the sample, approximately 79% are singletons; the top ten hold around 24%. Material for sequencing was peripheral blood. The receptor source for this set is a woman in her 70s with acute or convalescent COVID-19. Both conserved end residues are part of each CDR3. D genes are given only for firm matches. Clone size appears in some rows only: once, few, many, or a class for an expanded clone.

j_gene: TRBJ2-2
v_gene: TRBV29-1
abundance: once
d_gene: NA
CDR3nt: TGCAGCGTTTGGGGGGAAACCGGGGAGCTGTTTTTT
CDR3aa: CSVWGETGELFF

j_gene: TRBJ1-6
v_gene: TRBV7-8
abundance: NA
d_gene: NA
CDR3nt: TGTGCCAGCAGCGACCGCGGGGAAGGGATCTCACCCCTCCACTTT
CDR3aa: CASSDRGEGISPLHF

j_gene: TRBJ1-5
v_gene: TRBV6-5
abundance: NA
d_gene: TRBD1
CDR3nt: TGTGCCAGCAGCCCGGGACAGGGTGTTCAGCCCCAGCATTTT
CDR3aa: CASSPGQGVQPQHF

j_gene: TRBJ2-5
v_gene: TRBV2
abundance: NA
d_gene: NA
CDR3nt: TGTGCCAGCAGTGGGGCCACGGGAGCAGAGACCCAGTACTTC
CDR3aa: CASSGATGAETQYF

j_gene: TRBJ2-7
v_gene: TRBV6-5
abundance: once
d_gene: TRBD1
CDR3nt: TGTGCCAGCCGGAGACAGGGCAGAGGTTACGAGCAGTACTTC
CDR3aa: CASRRQGRGYEQYF

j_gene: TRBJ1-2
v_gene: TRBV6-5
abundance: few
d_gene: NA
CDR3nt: TGTGCCAGCAGTCTTCAGGGGAACTATGGCTACACCTTC
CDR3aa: CASSLQGNYGYTF

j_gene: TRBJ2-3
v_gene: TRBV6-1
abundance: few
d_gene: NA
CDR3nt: TGTGCCAGCAGTGAAGGTGTCTTCACAGATACGCAGTATTTT
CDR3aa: CASSEGVFTDTQYF

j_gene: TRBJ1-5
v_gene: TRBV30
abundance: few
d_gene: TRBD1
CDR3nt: TGTGCCTGGAGTAGGACAGGGCACCAGCCCCAGCATTTT
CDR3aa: CAWSRTGHQPQHF

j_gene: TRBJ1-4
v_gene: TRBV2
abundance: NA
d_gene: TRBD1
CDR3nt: TGTGCCAGCAGTGCAGGACAGGGGTCAACCCTGTTTTTT
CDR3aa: CASSAGQGSTLFF

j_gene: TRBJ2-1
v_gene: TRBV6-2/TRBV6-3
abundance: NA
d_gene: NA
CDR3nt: TGTGCCAGCAGTTACTCGAAGGCGGCGAGTTTTAGTGATGAGCAGTTCTTC
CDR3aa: CASSYSKAASFSDEQFF

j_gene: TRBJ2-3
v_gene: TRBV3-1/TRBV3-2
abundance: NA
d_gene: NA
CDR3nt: TGTGCCAGCAGCCAAGGGGGGACTTTAGGCCAGTATTTT
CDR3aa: CASSQGGTLGQYF

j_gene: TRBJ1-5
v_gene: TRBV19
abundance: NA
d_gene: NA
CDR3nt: TGTGCCAGTAGAGACAGGTATGATCAGCCCCAGCATTTT
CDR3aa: CASRDRYDQPQHF

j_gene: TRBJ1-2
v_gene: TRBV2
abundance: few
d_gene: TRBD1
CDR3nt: TGTGCCAGCAGGGGGACAGGGGATGATTATGGCTACACCTTC
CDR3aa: CASRGTGDDYGYTF

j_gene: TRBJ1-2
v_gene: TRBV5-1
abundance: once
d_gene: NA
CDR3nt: TGCGCCAGCAGCACCGGGAACTATGGCTACACCTTC
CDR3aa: CASSTGNYGYTF

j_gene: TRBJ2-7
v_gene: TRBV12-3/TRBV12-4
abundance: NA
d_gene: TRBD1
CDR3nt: TGTGCCAGCAGTCCTGGGACAGACTACGAGCAGTACTTC
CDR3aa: CASSPGTDYEQYF

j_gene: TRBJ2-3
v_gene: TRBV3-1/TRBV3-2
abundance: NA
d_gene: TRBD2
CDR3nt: TGTGCCAGCAGCCAAAGGAGAGCGGGGCGCACAGATACGCAGTATTTT
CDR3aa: CASSQRRAGRTDTQYF

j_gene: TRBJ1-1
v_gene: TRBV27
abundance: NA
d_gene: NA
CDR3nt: TGTGCCAGCAGTTTAGGAGTAGAACTGAACACTGAAGCTTTCTTT
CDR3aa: CASSLGVELNTEAFF

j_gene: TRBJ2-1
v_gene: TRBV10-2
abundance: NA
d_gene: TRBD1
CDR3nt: TGCGCCAGCGGGGGACAGGTAATTTACAATGAGCAGTTCTTC
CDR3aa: CASGGQVIYNEQFF

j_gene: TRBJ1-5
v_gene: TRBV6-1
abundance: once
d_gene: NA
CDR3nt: TGTGCCAGCAGTGAATCGGGTAGCAATCAGCCCCAGCATTTT
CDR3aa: CASSESGSNQPQHF

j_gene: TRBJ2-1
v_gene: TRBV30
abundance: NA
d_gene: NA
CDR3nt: TGTGCCTGGATGAGGGTCCGCGGTGAGCAGTTCTTC
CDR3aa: CAWMRVRGEQFF

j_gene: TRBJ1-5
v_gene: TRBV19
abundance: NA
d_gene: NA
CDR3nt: TGTGCCAGTAGTACTCGTTATAGCAATCAGCCCCAGCATTTT
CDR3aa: CASSTRYSNQPQHF

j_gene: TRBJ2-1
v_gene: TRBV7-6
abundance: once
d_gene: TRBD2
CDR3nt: TGTGCCAGCAGCTTAGCCCCCGGGAGGGCCGGTGAGCAGTTCTTC
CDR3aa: CASSLAPGRAGEQFF

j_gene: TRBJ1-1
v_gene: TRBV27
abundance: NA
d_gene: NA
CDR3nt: TGTGCCAGCAGTTTTGGCGGGGTAGACACTGAAGCTTTCTTT
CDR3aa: CASSFGGVDTEAFF

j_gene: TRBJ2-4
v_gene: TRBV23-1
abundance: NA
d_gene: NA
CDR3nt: TGCGCCAGCAGTTTTTGTATTTACAGGACAGTTAATTCCGTAGCCAAAAACATTCAGTACTTC
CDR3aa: CASSFCIYRTVNSVAKNIQYF

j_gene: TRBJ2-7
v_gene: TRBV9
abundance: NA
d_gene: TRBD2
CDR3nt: TGTGCCAGCAGCGTAGCAGCGGGAGGGGGGTACGAGCAGTACTTC
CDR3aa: CASSVAAGGGYEQYF

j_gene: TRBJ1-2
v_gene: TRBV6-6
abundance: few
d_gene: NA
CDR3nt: TGTGCCAGCAGTTACTCGACCGCGACAGGAACTGGTGGCTACACCTTC
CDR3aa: CASSYSTATGTGGYTF

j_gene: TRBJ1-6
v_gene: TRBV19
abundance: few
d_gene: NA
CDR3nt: TGTGCCAGTAGTGTCGTGCCAGGATATAATTCACCCCTCCACTTT
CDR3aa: CASSVVPGYNSPLHF

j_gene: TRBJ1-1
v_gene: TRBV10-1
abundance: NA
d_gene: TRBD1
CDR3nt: TGCGCCAGCAGGGAGAATAAGGACAGGGGCCAAGCTTTCTTT
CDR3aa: CASRENKDRGQAFF

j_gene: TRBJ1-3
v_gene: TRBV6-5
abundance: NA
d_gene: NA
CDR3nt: TGTGCCAGCAGTCTAGGGGAATTTGGAAACACCATATATTTT
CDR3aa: CASSLGEFGNTIYF

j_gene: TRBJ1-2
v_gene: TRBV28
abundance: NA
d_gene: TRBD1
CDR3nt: TGTGCCAGCAGTGGGCAAACCGGGACAGGGGAGGGCTACACCTTC
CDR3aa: CASSGQTGTGEGYTF

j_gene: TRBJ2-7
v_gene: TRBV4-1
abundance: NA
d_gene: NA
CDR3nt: TGCGCCAGCAGCCTCGCCAGGACAGAAGGCTACGAGCAGTACTTC
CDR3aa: CASSLARTEGYEQYF

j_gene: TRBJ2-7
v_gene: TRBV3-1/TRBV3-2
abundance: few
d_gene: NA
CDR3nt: TGTGCCAGCAGCCTTAGGGGAGGCCCCTACGAGCAGTACTTC
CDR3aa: CASSLRGGPYEQYF

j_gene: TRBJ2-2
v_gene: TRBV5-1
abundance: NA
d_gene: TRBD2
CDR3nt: TGCGCCAGCAGCCGGGGACTAGCGGGACCCACCGGGGAGCTGTTTTTT
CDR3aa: CASSRGLAGPTGELFF

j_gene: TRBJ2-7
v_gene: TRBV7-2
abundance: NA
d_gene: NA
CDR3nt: TGTGCCAGCAGCCCACGACAGTCACCGTACGAGCAGTACTTC
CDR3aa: CASSPRQSPYEQYF

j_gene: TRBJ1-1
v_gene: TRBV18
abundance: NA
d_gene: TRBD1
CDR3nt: TGTGCCAGCCAAGGGGGCTTGAACACTGAAGCTTTCTTT
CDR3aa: CASQGGLNTEAFF

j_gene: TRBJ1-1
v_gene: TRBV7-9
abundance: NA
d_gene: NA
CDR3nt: TGTGCCAGCAGCTTAGCGCTCGGAGGGGACACTGAAGCTTTCTTT
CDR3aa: CASSLALGGDTEAFF

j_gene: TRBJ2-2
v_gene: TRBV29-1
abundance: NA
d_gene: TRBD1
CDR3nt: TGCAGCGTTGCCAACCCCCCGGGACAGGGGAACACCGGGGAGCTGTTTTTT
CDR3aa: CSVANPPGQGNTGELFF

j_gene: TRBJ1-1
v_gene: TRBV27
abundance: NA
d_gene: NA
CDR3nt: TGTGCCAGCATGTGGGGGCTGGACACTGAAGCTTTCTTT
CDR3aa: CASMWGLDTEAFF

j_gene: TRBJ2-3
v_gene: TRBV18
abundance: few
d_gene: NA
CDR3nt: TGTGCCAGCTCCCGGTTAAGCACAGATACGCAGTATTTT
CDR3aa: CASSRLSTDTQYF

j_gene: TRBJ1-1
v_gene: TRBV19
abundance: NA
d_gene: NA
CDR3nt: TGTGCCGTATGCGTTGTCCAGGGAACACTGAAGCTTTTCTTT
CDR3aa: CAVCVVQGTLKLFF

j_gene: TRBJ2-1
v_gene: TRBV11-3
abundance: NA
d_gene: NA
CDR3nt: TGTGCCAGCAGCTTCGGTCGGGAGTTTGAGCAGTTCTTC
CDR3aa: CASSFGREFEQFF

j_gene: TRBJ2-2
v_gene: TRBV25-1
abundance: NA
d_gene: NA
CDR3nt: TGTGCCAGCAGAAGTAGCGGAAACACCGGGGAGCTGTTTTTT
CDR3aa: CASRSSGNTGELFF